This TCR beta chain was identified during a study of T cell responses to AZD1222 COVID-19 vaccine listed by TCRdb under 2021. In terms of the full investigation: AZD1222 recipients whose second dose came at about 4 weeks and those whose second dose came at about 12 weeks were combined into one group, since spike-specific TCR depth and breadth did not differ between the two schedules. TCR sequencing was performed for 233 trial participants, of whom 207 were given two doses of AZD1222 and approximately 25 were given two doses of MenACWY control vaccine. Trial participants were enrolled by age into subgroups of 18-55, 56-69 and 70-plus years, and around 150, 29 and 61 TCR-sequenced participants, respectively, were included in these subgroups.

Interpreted using the paper, the time point label stands for: baseline before first vaccination. Vaccinee samples were obtained from the UK trials COV001 and COV002, which included a single-blind randomized controlled phase 2/3 trial of AZD1222 (ChAdOx1 nCoV-19) in healthy adults. For TCRbeta chain sequencing, PBMC samples were collected from trial participants at day 0 and at day 28 after the second dose. Broader findings and caveats from the paper: In the small 56-69-year group, the increase in depth fell short of significance, most likely because of low power. Conclusions about previously exposed vaccinees are limited because only six or seven AZD1222 recipients were SARS-CoV-2 seropositive at baseline. Nearly half of unique spike-specific TCRs reportedly recognized epitopes outside regions mutated in the B.1.351 and B.1.1.7 variants. Vaccine-associated CD4 TCRs spanned the whole spike protein, with dominant responses in regions 160-218 and 743-854. Spike-specific TCR breadth and depth rose significantly after two AZD1222 doses compared with day 0 and with MenACWY recipients. Because no samples from the day 14 peak response were available, repertoires could be characterized only after the peak T cell response. Most participants were white British and females outnumbered males, and the authors suggested that clonal diversity may have been underestimated.

The CDR3 starts with the cysteine, ends with the phenylalanine, and has 14 residues. Only CDR3 DNA is held: 42 bases, read in frame from base 1. V trim: 0 bases; J trim: 3 bases; unmatched bases: 0. The germline V gene (reference sequence) sets CDR1 to PRHDT and CDR2 to FYEKMQ. The CDR3 regions of human TCRbeta chains were analyzed by immunosequencing. The original methods were these. TCRs in the repertoires were compared against a reference library of SARS-CoV-2-specific TCRs that had been generated with the MIRA antigen-specificity platform. Breadth was defined as the fraction of unique TCRs that were SARS-CoV-2-associated, and depth was defined as the fraction of total T cells that were SARS-CoV-2-associated. Using the MIRA data, every spike-specific TCR was mapped to the spike region that the TCR reacted to and assigned to either a CD4 or a CD8 class. Log10-transformed breadth and depth values were compared by one-way ANOVA with Sidak's multiple comparisons tests. This immuneACCESS table, as held by TCRdb, lists in-frame sequences with V and J called but not all clones. Of the missing ones, under half trace to an unresolved V gene in checked studies; the others have no known cause. The V and J calls and clone size come from that table; D and trimming were worked out from the DNA. This sample has about 120,000 clones in its table, and 91% of those were observed once. More than 4.5% of the sample lies in the top ten.

A remark on this clone: Its antigen is still unknown. Base-call qualities are not available, and no considerably larger clone is one nucleotide away.

The sequence derives from an adult in good health. This receptor chain uses TRBV13 and TRBJ1-2; TRBD1 agrees with 8 junctional bases. This specimen consisted of peripheral blood, obtained on day 0 of AZD1222 vaccination. The CDR3: CASSLGTGDYGYTF. Read as DNA, the sequence is TGTGCCAGCAGCTTAGGGACAGGGGACTATGGCTACACCTTC.